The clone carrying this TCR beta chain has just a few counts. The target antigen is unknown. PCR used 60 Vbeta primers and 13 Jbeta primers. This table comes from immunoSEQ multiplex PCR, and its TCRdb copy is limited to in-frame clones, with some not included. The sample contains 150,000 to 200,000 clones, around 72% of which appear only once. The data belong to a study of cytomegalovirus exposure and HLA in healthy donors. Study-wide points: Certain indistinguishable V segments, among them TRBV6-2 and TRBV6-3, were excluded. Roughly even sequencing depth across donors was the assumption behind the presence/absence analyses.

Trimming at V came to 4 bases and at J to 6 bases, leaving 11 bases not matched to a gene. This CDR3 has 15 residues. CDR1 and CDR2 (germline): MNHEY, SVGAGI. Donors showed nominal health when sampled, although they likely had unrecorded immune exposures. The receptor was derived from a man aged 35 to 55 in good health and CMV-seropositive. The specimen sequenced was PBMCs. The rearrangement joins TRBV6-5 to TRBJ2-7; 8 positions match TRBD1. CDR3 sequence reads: CASSFRATGAGEQYF. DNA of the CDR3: TGTGCCAGCAGTTTCCGCGCGACAGGGGCGGGCGAGCAGTACTTC.